This T cell receptor (beta chain) was observed in a study of T cell responses to AZD1222 COVID-19 vaccine (dated by TCRdb to about 2021). Regarding the complete study: AZD1222 recipients given second doses at about 4 weeks or at about 12 weeks were pooled, since spike-specific TCR depth and breadth were not found to differ between the two schedules. TCR sequencing was performed for 233 trial participants, of whom about 200 were given two doses of AZD1222 and about 25 were given two doses of MenACWY control vaccine. Trial participants were enrolled by age into 18-55, 56-69 and 70-plus year subgroups, with around 150, 28 and 57 TCR-sequenced participants respectively. Findings and caveats that apply to the study as a whole: Reportedly, close to half of the unique spike-specific TCRs recognized epitopes lying outside the regions that are mutated in the B.1.351 and B.1.1.7 variants. Most participants were white British and females outnumbered males, and the authors suggested that clonal diversity may have been underestimated. The vaccine-associated CD4 TCRs covered the entire spike protein, and the dominant responses fell in regions 160-218 and 743-854. After two AZD1222 doses, spike-specific TCR breadth and depth were significantly higher than at day 0 and than in MenACWY recipients. In the small 56-69-year group, the increase in depth fell short of significance, most likely because of low power. Conclusions about previously exposed vaccinees are limited because only six or seven AZD1222 recipients were SARS-CoV-2 seropositive at baseline. Because no samples from the day 14 peak response were available, repertoires could be characterized only after the peak T cell response.

The CDR3 regions of human TCRbeta chains were analyzed by immunosequencing. Per the original workflow: TCRs in the repertoires were matched against a reference library of SARS-CoV-2-specific TCRs that had been generated with the MIRA antigen-specificity platform. Breadth meant the fraction of unique TCRs that were SARS-CoV-2-associated, whereas depth meant the fraction of total T cells that were SARS-CoV-2-associated. Using the MIRA data, every spike-specific TCR was mapped to the spike region that the TCR reacted to and assigned to either a CD4 or a CD8 class. Log10-transformed breadth and depth values were compared by one-way ANOVA with Sidak's multiple comparisons tests. Not all clones reach the TCRdb copy of this immuneACCESS table, which keeps in-frame sequences only. Checked studies attribute under half of the gap to unresolved V genes and leave the rest unexplained. V, J and clone size were drawn from that table, and D and trimming were deduced from the DNA. Recorded for this sample are 110,000 to 150,000 clones; roughly 90% of them occurred a single time. Jointly, the top ten make up about 3.7% of the sample.

The intended sense of this specimen's time point label: baseline before first vaccination. The vaccinee samples were drawn from two UK trials, COV001 and COV002, one of which was a single-blind randomized controlled phase 2/3 trial testing AZD1222 (ChAdOx1 nCoV-19) in healthy adults. Trial participant PBMC samples were collected at day 0 and day 28 after the second dose for TCRbeta chain sequencing. The CDR3 spans 13 residues, from the cysteine through the phenylalanine. Only CDR3 DNA is held: 39 bases, read in frame from base 1. V gives up 3 bases and J gives up 7 bases, and the segment between their germline ends measures 10 bases. As encoded in the germline V gene (reference sequence), CDR1 is LNHDA while CDR2 is SQIVND. Note on this clone: No antigen is known for it. No base quality values were provided; no much bigger clone lies one nucleotide off.

This sequence uses TRBV19 and TRBJ1-5, with no confidently assigned D gene. This TCR was sampled from an adult in good health. The sequenced sample was peripheral blood, obtained on day 0 of AZD1222 vaccination. Here is the DNA: TGTGCCAGTAGTATTCCGGGGTACCAGCCCCAGCATTTT. Translated, this gives CASSIPGYQPQHF.